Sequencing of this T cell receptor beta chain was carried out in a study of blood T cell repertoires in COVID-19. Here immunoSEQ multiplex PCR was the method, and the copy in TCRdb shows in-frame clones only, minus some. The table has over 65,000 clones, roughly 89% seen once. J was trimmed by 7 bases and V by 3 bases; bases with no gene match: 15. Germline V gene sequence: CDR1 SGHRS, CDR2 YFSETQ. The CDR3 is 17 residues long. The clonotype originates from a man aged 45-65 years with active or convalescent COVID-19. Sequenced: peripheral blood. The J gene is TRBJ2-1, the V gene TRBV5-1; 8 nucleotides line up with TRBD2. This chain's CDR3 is CASSSPIIAGIGNEQFF. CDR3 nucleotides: TGCGCCAGCAGCTCCCCCATCATAGCGGGGATAGGTAATGAGCAGTTCTTC. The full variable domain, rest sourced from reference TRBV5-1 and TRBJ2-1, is KAGVTQTPRYLIKTRGQQVTLSCSPISGHRSVSWYQQTPGQGLQFLFEYFSETQRNKGNFPGRFSGRQFSNSRSEMNVSTLELGDSALYLCASSSPIIAGIGNEQFFGPGTRLTVL.